The rows below give T cell receptor beta chains drawn from one sample of a study of identical twins. A single record per CDR3 protein comes from TCRdb applying MiXCR to the 5' RACE reads. The sample has hundreds of thousands of distinct CDR3 sequences, 12% seen once. The sample was also reused in another study, on yellow fever vaccine responses in identical twins.

Sequencing was performed on PBMCs. The receptors come from a woman under 30 in good health. CDR3s include the opening cysteine and the closing phenylalanine or tryptophan. The D gene is left open where the match is weak. The listing skips clone size in some rows; elsewhere it reads once, few, many or a size class.

J gene | V gene | clone size | D gene | CDR3 protein | CDR3 DNA
TRBJ1-1 | TRBV29-1 | . | . | CSVDKVQGLAEAFF | TGCAGCGTTGATAAGGTTCAGGGGCTGGCTGAAGCTTTCTTT
TRBJ2-1 | TRBV11-2 | . | . | CASSFVALRVKGDEQFF | TGTGCCAGCAGCTTCGTGGCTCTGCGGGTCAAGGGGGATGAGCAGTTCTTC
TRBJ1-2 | TRBV29-1 | many | . | CSVEGWAGDYGYTF | TGCAGCGTTGAAGGCTGGGCGGGGGACTATGGCTACACCTTC
TRBJ2-3 | TRBV6-5 | few | . | CASSSNGIGTDTQYF | TGTGCCAGCAGTTCAAACGGGATAGGGACAGATACGCAGTATTTT
TRBJ2-1 | TRBV19 | . | TRBD2 | CASSSLGAGGLGEQFF | TGTGCCAGTAGTAGCTTGGGAGCGGGAGGGCTGGGTGAGCAGTTCTTC
TRBJ2-1 | TRBV5-6 | . | TRBD1 | CASSRSDRGSYNEQFF | TGTGCCAGCAGCAGATCTGACAGGGGGTCTTACAATGAGCAGTTCTTC
TRBJ2-3 | TRBV7-6 | . | TRBD2 | CASSPSLLAANTDTQYF | TGTGCCAGCAGCCCCTCCTTACTAGCGGCCAACACAGATACGCAGTATTTT
TRBJ2-1 | TRBV2 | many | . | CASSASASSYNEQFF | TGTGCCAGCAGTGCTAGCGCCAGCTCCTACAATGAGCAGTTCTTC
TRBJ2-1 | TRBV6-5 | many | TRBD2 | CASSSGLAGDRFF | TGTGCCAGCAGTTCTGGACTAGCGGGAGACCGGTTCTTC
TRBJ2-5 | TRBV6-1 | . | TRBD2 | CASSRRTSGGFIETQYF | TGTGCCAGCAGCCGAAGGACTAGCGGGGGGTTTATAGAGACCCAGTACTTC
TRBJ2-2 | TRBV3-1 | . | . | CASSQGEEELFF | TGTGCCAGCAGCCAAGGCGAGGAGGAGCTGTTTTTT
TRBJ1-5 | TRBV11-2 | . | . | CASSLLGNNQPQHF | TGTGCCAGCAGCTTACTAGGGAACAATCAGCCCCAGCATTTT
TRBJ2-5 | TRBV20-1 | few | . | CSARDEVLAETQYF | TGCAGTGCTAGAGATGAGGTTTTAGCGGAGACCCAGTACTTC
TRBJ1-1 | TRBV5-1 | many | . | CASSSSWTAPEAFF | TGCGCCAGCAGCTCCAGCTGGACGGCGCCTGAAGCTTTCTTT
TRBJ1-5 | TRBV6-1 | . | . | CASSARTHQPQHF | TGTGCCAGCAGTGCCCGGACTCATCAGCCCCAGCATTTT
TRBJ1-1 | TRBV20-1 | . | . | CSASRQDLNTEAFF | TGCAGTGCTAGTAGACAGGACTTGAACACTGAAGCTTTCTTT
TRBJ2-3 | TRBV12-3/TRBV12-4 | few | . | CASSTRLGDTQYF | TGTGCCAGCAGTACCAGACTTGGAGATACGCAGTATTTT
TRBJ2-2 | TRBV6-1 | few | TRBD1 | CASTGQGIPGGELFF | TGTGCCAGCACTGGACAGGGGATTCCCGGAGGGGAGCTGTTTTTT
TRBJ2-5 | TRBV6-1 | few | . | CASSERKTQYF | TGTGCCAGCAGTGAAAGGAAGACCCAGTACTTC
TRBJ2-1 | TRBV3-1 | many | TRBD2 | CASSPQGLEQFF | TGTGCCAGCAGCCCGCAGGGACTAGAGCAGTTCTTC
TRBJ2-7 | TRBV28 | . | . | CASSSAGTNYEQYF | TGTGCCAGCAGCAGCGCCGGGACAAACTACGAGCAGTACTTC
TRBJ2-7 | TRBV28 | few | . | CASSLGPVGEQYF | TGTGCCAGCAGTTTAGGGCCCGTTGGGGAGCAGTACTTC
TRBJ1-5 | TRBV2 | many | TRBD1 | CASSDGTGEVQPQHF | TGTGCCAGCAGCGACGGGACAGGGGAGGTTCAGCCCCAGCATTTT
TRBJ1-1 | TRBV7-9 | many | . | CASSLRSNTEAFF | TGTGCCAGCAGCTTAAGGAGCAACACTGAAGCTTTCTTT
TRBJ2-1 | TRBV14 | . | TRBD1 | CASSRDRGAYNEQFF | TGTGCCAGCAGTCGGGACAGGGGAGCCTACAATGAGCAGTTCTTC
TRBJ1-2 | TRBV6-1 | . | . | CAGTISVDYGYTF | TGTGCCGGAACTATTAGCGTAGACTATGGCTACACCTTC
TRBJ1-4 | TRBV11-2 | . | TRBD1 | CASSLVRQGVEKLFF | TGTGCCAGCAGCTTAGTCAGACAGGGGGTCGAAAAACTGTTTTTT
TRBJ2-3 | TRBV10-3 | few | TRBD2 | CAITRTSGLTDTQYF | TGTGCCATCACCAGGACTAGCGGTCTCACAGATACGCAGTATTTT
TRBJ1-4 | TRBV3-1 | few | . | CASSQVWLANEKLFF | TGTGCCAGCAGCCAAGTCTGGTTGGCTAATGAAAAACTGTTTTTT
TRBJ2-5 | TRBV10-3 | . | . | CAIRSRGQETQYF | TGTGCCATCCGTAGCCGGGGTCAAGAGACCCAGTACTTC
TRBJ2-1 | TRBV5-1 | . | . | CASSPGTLYSYNEQFF | TGCGCCAGCAGCCCCGGGACGTTATACTCCTACAATGAGCAGTTCTTC
TRBJ2-3 | TRBV10-3 | few | . | CAISDWGDTDTQYF | TGTGCCATCAGTGATTGGGGGGACACAGATACGCAGTATTTT
TRBJ1-5 | TRBV7-8 | . | . | CASSSGGINQPQHF | TGTGCCAGCAGCTCTGGGGGGATCAATCAGCCCCAGCATTTT
TRBJ2-3 | TRBV5-1 | few | TRBD2 | CASSPPGPSGLNSTDTQYF | TGCGCCAGCAGCCCTCCGGGGCCTAGCGGCCTAAATAGCACAGATACGCAGTATTTT
TRBJ1-2 | TRBV12-3/TRBV12-4 | many | . | CASSSGYYGYTF | TGTGCCAGCAGTTCAGGGTACTATGGCTACACCTTC
TRBJ2-1 | TRBV5-1 | . | TRBD2 | CASSLALLAGGYNEQFF | TGCGCCAGCAGCTTGGCCCTACTAGCGGGAGGATACAATGAGCAGTTCTTC
TRBJ2-3 | TRBV29-1 | many | TRBD2 | CSVEDQRGGLHTQYF | TGCAGCGTTGAAGATCAGCGGGGGGGCCTCCATACGCAGTATTTT
TRBJ2-1 | TRBV20-1 | . | . | CSAPYGGILDNEQFF | TGCAGTGCTCCCTATGGGGGGATCCTGGACAATGAGCAGTTCTTC
TRBJ2-5 | TRBV20-1 | . | . | CSARSNQEGTQYF | TGCAGTGCCCGCAGTAACCAAGAGGGGACCCAGTACTTC
TRBJ1-2 | TRBV20-1 | many | . | CSAREGSTISYGYTF | TGCAGTGCTAGAGAGGGGTCGACTATAAGCTATGGCTACACCTTC
TRBJ2-5 | TRBV11-2 | . | TRBD2 | CASSWRLAGQETQYF | TGTGCCAGCAGCTGGCGACTAGCTGGTCAAGAGACCCAGTACTTC
TRBJ2-2 | TRBV28 | few | . | CASRFGAIDTGELFF | TGTGCCAGCCGCTTTGGGGCGATTGACACCGGGGAGCTGTTTTTT
TRBJ2-7 | TRBV3-1 | . | . | CASTTGGNEQYF | TGTGCCAGCACCACCGGCGGGAATGAGCAGTACTTC
TRBJ2-7 | TRBV10-3 | . | TRBD2 | CAIRPGLAGGWKGEQYF | TGTGCCATCAGACCCGGACTAGCGGGAGGGTGGAAGGGAGAGCAGTACTTC
TRBJ2-3 | TRBV5-1 | many | . | CASSSQRGYPPDTQYF | TGCGCCAGCAGCTCCCAGAGGGGATACCCTCCAGATACGCAGTATTTT
TRBJ2-1 | TRBV5-1 | . | . | CASSLGGTDEQFF | TGCGCCAGCAGCTTGGGAGGGACGGACGAGCAGTTCTTC
TRBJ2-2 | TRBV4-2 | . | TRBD1 | CASSQDPGQAGELFF | TGTGCCAGCAGCCAAGATCCTGGACAGGCCGGGGAGCTGTTTTTT
TRBJ1-5 | TRBV6-1 | . | TRBD1 | CASSQRQGDQPQHF | TGTGCCAGCAGCCAGAGACAGGGGGATCAGCCCCAGCATTTT
TRBJ2-5 | TRBV12-3/TRBV12-4 | . | TRBD2 | CACSLRLAGLRMEETQYF | TGTGCCTGCAGTTTACGACTAGCGGGATTACGGATGGAAGAGACCCAGTACTTC
TRBJ2-1 | TRBV10-2 | few | TRBD2 | CASSEISGVYNEQFF | TGCGCCAGCAGTGAGATTAGCGGGGTATACAATGAGCAGTTCTTC
TRBJ2-3 | TRBV19 | . | TRBD1 | CASTPGGVSTDTQYF | TGTGCCAGCACACCAGGGGGCGTAAGCACAGATACGCAGTATTTT
TRBJ2-5 | TRBV7-9 | . | TRBD1 | CASSLEPGQQETQYF | TGTGCCAGCAGCTTAGAACCGGGACAGCAAGAGACCCAGTACTTC
TRBJ1-1 | TRBV4-2 | . | TRBD1 | CASSQEAGTVMNTEAFF | TGTGCCAGCAGCCAAGAGGCAGGGACAGTCATGAACACTGAAGCTTTCTTT
TRBJ1-4 | TRBV7-8 | . | . | CASSFGVSATNNEKLFF | TGTGCCAGCAGCTTTGGGGTTTCGGCGACCAATAATGAAAAACTGTTTTTT
TRBJ1-6 | TRBV10-3 | . | TRBD1 | CAISESGQGGSPLHF | TGTGCCATCAGTGAGTCTGGACAGGGAGGTTCACCCCTCCACTTT
TRBJ2-4 | TRBV7-2 | few | . | CASRSTWGDIQYF | TGTGCCAGCAGATCCACGTGGGGGGACATTCAGTACTTC
TRBJ2-7 | TRBV29-1 | few | TRBD2 | CSVHETSGRGYEQYF | TGCAGCGTTCACGAGACTAGCGGGAGAGGCTACGAGCAGTACTTC
TRBJ2-7 | TRBV10-3 | many | . | CAISQSSYEQYF | TGTGCCATCTCACAGTCGAGCTACGAGCAGTACTTC
TRBJ2-7 | TRBV18 | . | . | CASSPIPGGSYEQYF | TGTGCCAGCTCACCAATCCCCGGTGGTTCCTACGAGCAGTACTTC